The TCR beta chain under discussion was sequenced for a study of shared clonotypes between healthy human individuals. Per the germline V gene, CDR1 is MDHEN and CDR2 is SYDVKM. Trimming stripped 5 bases from V and 5 bases from J, with 9 bases between. The length of the CDR3 is 12 residues. The data were produced by immunoSEQ multiplex PCR, yet TCRdb's version contains in-frame clones alone and is incomplete. Among more than 1 million clones, around 78% were seen once, and the ten largest hold approximately 0.5%. The rearrangement links TRBV28 to TRBJ1-1, with D perhaps matching TRBD1 (5 bases). Sequences were obtained from memory CD4+ T cells from PBMCs. The subset here: CD45RA-negative fraction. The origin of this receptor is a man between 18 and 35 years old in good health. Some clones in this sample may be carry-over from other donors' samples. CDR3 DNA sequence: TGTGCCAGCAGTACCCGACAGACTGAAGCTTTCTTT. It translates to CASSTRQTEAFF.